At least ten counts were recorded for the clone carrying this T cell receptor (beta chain). Its antigen is currently unknown. These data belong to a study of response to subunit inactivated influenza vaccine. Overall study results and limits: Each seasonal influenza vaccination recruits few new T cells, the authors suggested.

In TCRdb, the RT-PCR reads were re-called with MiXCR into one record per CDR3 protein. This sample has about 650,000 distinct CDR3 sequences, with approximately 14% found just once. The CDR3 length is 16 residues. Germline CDR1 reads SGHVS; CDR2 reads FQNEAQ. V dropped 5 bases and J dropped 6; count of bases not matched to a gene: 12. The source is a man in his fifties or sixties who received an inactivated influenza vaccine. The sequenced sample was PBMCs from blood, obtained about 11 days after vaccination. The chain uses TRBV7-8 and TRBJ2-1, with TRBD2 identical over 8 bases. The CDR3 here is CASSPALREGPNEQFF. The CDR3 DNA follows: TGTGCCAGCAGCCCGGCCCTCCGGGAGGGCCCCAATGAGCAGTTCTTC.